The 22 T cell receptor beta chains below were found in one sample sequenced in a study of PD-1 blockade in mismatch repair-deficient tumors. Assay used: immunoSEQ multiplex PCR; TCRdb lists only in-frame clones, some missing. The sample consists of fewer than 100,000 clones, around 85% of them appearing once. The material was peripheral blood, obtained 12 weeks after starting pembrolizumab. These receptors were taken from an adult with mismatch repair-deficient cancer.

This clone occurred once. This chain connects TRBV18 to TRBJ2-3; no definite D call. CDR1 and CDR2 (germline): KGHSH, LQKENI. Trimming left V 2 bases short and J 0 bases short, with 12 bases between. CDR3 length: 16 residues. CDR3 DNA sequence: TGTGCCAGCTCACCAAGAGACGGAGCTAGCACAGATACGCAGTATTTT. Its protein is CASSPRDGASTDTQYF. Full variable domain (rest looked up from reference TRBV18 and TRBJ2-3): NAGVMQNPRHLVRRRGQEARLRCSPMKGHSHVYWYRQLPEEGLKFMVYLQKENIIDESGMPKERFSAEFPKEGPSILRIQQVVRGDSAAYFCASSPRDGASTDTQYFGPGTRLTVL.

The chain joins TRBV10-2 to TRBJ2-7; D gene unclear. Trimming took 5 bases from V and 4 from J, leaving 18 bases between them. Germline V gives CDR1 WSHSY, CDR2 SAAADI. This CDR3 is 15 amino acids long. The CDR3 DNA sequence: TGCGCCAGCAGTCTCCAAGCCCCCTGGATGTACGAGCAGTACTTC. As protein: CASSLQAPWMYEQYF.

This CDR3 is CASSLAVPDTQYF. The CDR3 DNA reads as TGCGCCAGCAGCTTGGCCGTGCCGGATACGCAGTATTTT. This chain connects TRBV5-1 to TRBJ2-3; no clear D gene. The CDR3 sequence is 13 residues long. Germline V lookup: CDR1 SGHRS, CDR2 YFSETQ. The V end was cut by 0 bases, the J end by 6 bases, with 8 bases between.

To note about this clone: Distinct nucleotide sequences in the sample also encode this CDR3. This chain joins TRBV7-3 and TRBJ2-3; possibly TRBD2 for D (5 bases). V was shortened by 5 bases and J by 2 bases, with 11 bases between the two germline ends. Per germline, CDR1 SGHTA and CDR2 FQGTGA. The CDR3 is 14 amino acids. CDR3 amino acids: CASSPGLNTDTQYF. In nucleotides, the CDR3 is TGTGCCAGCAGCCCAGGACTGAACACAGATACGCAGTATTTT.

This clone was counted only a few times. The V gene is TRBV15, the J gene TRBJ2-3; the D is unclear. Per the germline V gene, CDR1 is LNHNV and CDR2 is YYDKDF (reference sequence). The CDR3 length is 13 residues. V gave up 0 bases and J gave up 4 bases, with 5 bases separating them. The CDR3: CATSRDKSDTQYF. The DNA of the CDR3 is TGTGCCACCAGCAGAGATAAATCAGATACGCAGTATTTT.

The chain recombines TRBV11-3 with TRBJ1-1; 11 nucleotides match TRBD1. This CDR3 region has 14 residues. Germline lookup yields CDR1 SGHNT and CDR2 YENEEA. Unmatched junction bases numbered 2, after V lost 4 bases and J lost 4 bases. CDR3 sequence: CASSWGQGVTEAFF. The CDR3 DNA follows: TGTGCCAGCAGCTGGGGACAGGGGGTCACTGAAGCTTTCTTT.

This rearrangement joins TRBV29-1 to TRBJ1-1, with D perhaps matching TRBD1 (6 bases). Trimming left V 7 bases short and J 2 bases short, with 14 bases between. CDR1 and CDR2 (germline): SQVTM, ANQGSEA. The CDR3 length is 13 residues. The CDR3: CSATAGVNTEAFF. In nucleotides, the CDR3 is TGCAGCGCCACTGCAGGGGTAAACACTGAAGCTTTCTTT. Full variable domain (missing parts from reference TRBV29-1 and TRBJ1-1): SAVISQKPSRDICQRGTSLTIQCQVDSQVTMMFWYRQQPGQSLTLIATANQGSEATYESGFVIDKFPISRPNLTFSTLTVSNMSPEDSSIYLCSATAGVNTEAFFGQGTRLTVV.

In its sample, this clone was seen a few times. This chain joins TRBV6-1 and TRBJ1-5; D gene uncertain. CDR3 length equals 14 residues. V gave up 0 bases and J gave up 6 bases, with 9 bases separating them. CDR1 and CDR2 (germline): MNHNS, SASEGT. CDR3 in DNA: TGTGCCAGCAGTGAAGCGTTTCCTAGTCAGCCCCAGCATTTT. Encoded protein: CASSEAFPSQPQHF.

This chain connects TRBV9 to TRBJ2-1; D possibly corresponds to TRBD2 (6 bases). The CDR3 sequence is 16 residues long. V gave up 6 bases and J gave up 2 bases, with 18 bases separating them. Germline V CDR1 and CDR2: SGDLS, YYNGEE. This chain's CDR3 is CASTEIRAGTYNEQFF. As DNA, the CDR3 is TGTGCCAGCACAGAGATCAGGGCGGGGACCTACAATGAGCAGTTCTTC.

The chain combines TRBV4-1 with TRBJ2-7; D might be TRBD2 (6 bases). Trimming cost V 0 bases and J 6 bases, with 18 bases left between them. This CDR3 has 16 amino acids. Looked up from germline, CDR1 is MGHRA and CDR2 is YSYEKL. CDR3 sequence: CASSQELASGFSEQYF. The CDR3 bases are TGCGCCAGCAGCCAAGAACTAGCCTCAGGTTTCTCCGAGCAGTACTTC.

V is TRBV6-1 and J is TRBJ2-3; D unclear. V lost 0 bases and J 6 bases, leaving 7 bases between the germline ends. This CDR3 comprises 13 residues. Germline V gene lookup returns CDR1 MNHNS and CDR2 SASEGT. The CDR3 sequence: CASSEAPGDTQYF. CDR3 DNA: TGTGCCAGCAGTGAAGCTCCCGGGGATACGCAGTATTTT.

The V and J genes are TRBV29-1 and TRBJ1-1, with 8 bases matching TRBD1. CDR1 and CDR2 from the germline V gene are SQVTM and ANQGSEA. Losses at the gene ends were 7 bases for V and 1 base for J; bases not matched to a gene: 5. CDR3 length equals 13 residues. DNA for the CDR3: TGCAGCGGCCTAGGACAGGGGAACACTGAAGCTTTCTTT. Its translation is CSGLGQGNTEAFF.

This clone has just one count. The chain combines TRBV9 with TRBJ2-1; 7 bases are shared with TRBD2. This CDR3 spans 15 amino acids. Losses at the gene ends were 1 base for V and 10 bases for J; bases not matched to a gene: 11. In germline, CDR1 is SGDLS, CDR2 YYNGEE. CDR3: CASSVISGPQGEQFF. The CDR3 DNA reads TGTGCCAGCAGCGTAATTAGCGGGCCCCAAGGGGAGCAGTTCTTC.

This chain joins TRBV11-2 and TRBJ2-1; D is uncertain. V dropped 1 base and J dropped 4 bases, with 5 bases sitting between them. The germline V gene has CDR1 SGHAT and CDR2 FQNNGV. The length of the CDR3 is 13 residues. CDR3 DNA: TGTGCCAGCAGCTTAGTGAGGTACAATGAGCAGTTCTTC. Translated, it gives CASSLVRYNEQFF.

The chain has TRBV1 and TRBJ1-4. TRBV1 is listed as a pseudogene. The CDR3 is 13 amino acids. This CDR3 is CTIYGATNEKLFF. CDR3 nucleotides: TGCACCATCTACGGGGCAACTAATGAAAAACTGTTTTTT.

The genes are TRBV5-1 and TRBJ2-5; a weak D match, TRBD2 (5 bases). V dropped 1 base and J dropped 5 bases, with 9 bases sitting between them. Germline-derived CDR1 and CDR2 are SGHRS and YFSETQ. This CDR3 is built from 13 residues. CDR3: CASSLWRFETQYF. DNA for the CDR3: TGCGCCAGCAGCTTGTGGAGGTTCGAGACCCAGTACTTC.

The genes are TRBV2 and TRBJ1-5; D is possibly TRBD1 (6 bases). The germline V gene has CDR1 SNHLY and CDR2 FYNNEI. Between the trimmed V and J ends, which lost 1 base and 3 bases, there was a span of 13 bases. The CDR3 spans 16 residues. Here the CDR3 reads CASSEGGQATNQPQHF. CDR3 nucleotides: TGTGCCAGCAGTGAAGGGGGGCAGGCCACCAATCAGCCCCAGCATTTT.

This clone has more than one count but fewer than ten. V is TRBV7-6 and J is TRBJ2-3; 10 nucleotides agree with TRBD2. The CDR3 loop spans 16 amino acids. From germline, CDR1 is SGHVS and CDR2 FNYEAQ. The ends lost 4 bases at V and 1 base at J; junction bases unmatched: 5. CDR3 DNA: TGTGCCAGCAGCTACGGACTAGCGGAGCGCACAGATACGCAGTATTTT. It translates to CASSYGLAERTDTQYF. Looking up the rest from reference TRBV7-6 and TRBJ2-3 gives the full variable domain: GAGVSQSPRYKVTKRGQDVALRCDPISGHVSLYWYRQALGQGPEFLTYFNYEAQQDKSGLPNDRFSAERPEGSISTLTIQRTEQRDSAMYRCASSYGLAERTDTQYFGPGTRLTVL.

A few counts support this clone. The chain joins TRBV10-2 to TRBJ2-1; TRBD1 aligns across 10 bases. V lost 6 bases and J lost 7; bases outside the gene matches: 3. The CDR3 is 13 amino acids. Per the germline V gene, CDR1 is WSHSY and CDR2 is SAAADI. CDR3 DNA: TGCGCCAGCAGAGGACAGGGGGGGAATGAGCAGTTCTTC. It is translated as CASRGQGGNEQFF.

The J gene is TRBJ2-5, the V gene TRBV19; TRBD2 agrees at 9 bases. The closer fit of TRBJ2-7 to the DNA end suggests the J call may be wrong. Germline V gene sequence: CDR1 LNHDA, CDR2 SQIVND (reference sequence). The CDR3 has 14 amino acids. The CDR3 DNA follows: TGTGCCAGTAGTTCAGCGGGAGGCCCCTACGAGCAGTACTTC. This gives the protein CASSSAGGPYEQYF.

The sample holds a few counts of this clone. V usage is TRBV7-3 and J usage is TRBJ2-6; D possibly uses TRBD1 or TRBD2 (5 bases each). Per germline, CDR1 SGHTA and CDR2 FQGTGA. This CDR3 has 15 residues. V dropped 5 bases and J dropped 1 base, with 9 bases sitting between them. CDR3 DNA sequence: TGTGCCAGCAGCCTCAGGGAGTCTGGGGCCAACGTCCTGACTTTC. Encoded protein: CASSLRESGANVLTF.

The chain carries TRBV5-6 and TRBJ2-1; D not resolved. V shed 0 bases and J shed 5 bases, with 6 bases lying between them. Per the germline V gene, CDR1 is SGHDT and CDR2 is YYEEEE. This CDR3 contains 13 residues. The CDR3 is CASSLGSNNEQFF. The DNA of the CDR3 is TGTGCCAGCAGCTTGGGCTCGAACAATGAGCAGTTCTTC.